A single sample gave rise to the 19 T cell receptor beta chains below, sequenced in a study of blood T cell repertoires in COVID-19. Assay: immunoSEQ multiplex PCR; the TCRdb copy retains only in-frame clones and omits some. The sample contains approximately 130,000 clones, about 83% of which appear only once. Sequencing was done on a sample of peripheral blood. The receptor source for this set is a man aged 60-69 years with acute or convalescent COVID-19.

The rearrangement uses TRBV3-1 (or the pseudogene TRBV3-2) and TRBJ2-1; 7 positions agree with TRBD2. The CDR3 sequence is 16 residues long. The trim removed 1 base at V and 9 bases at J, leaving 12 bases unmatched. Germline values: CDR1 LGHDT, CDR2 YNNKEL (reference sequence). The CDR3 region is CASSQASLQREGEQFF. CDR3 nucleotide sequence: TGTGCCAGCAGCCAAGCCTCACTCCAGCGGGAAGGTGAGCAGTTCTTC.

The chain is built from TRBV2 and TRBJ2-3, with D possibly TRBD2 on 5 matching bases. CDR3 length: 11 amino acids. Germline V gene sequence: CDR1 SNHLY, CDR2 FYNNEI. V lost 5 bases and J lost 7, with 7 bases in between. The CDR3 spells CASSRGNTQYF. The CDR3 DNA reads as TGTGCCAGCAGTAGAGGGAATACGCAGTATTTT.

The genes are TRBV18 and TRBJ1-1; 8 bases map to TRBD1. V lost 2 bases and J lost 6; bases outside the gene matches: 2. The CDR3 length is 13 residues. The germline gives CDR1 KGHSH, CDR2 LQKENI. DNA of the CDR3: TGTGCCAGCTCACCATCAGGGGGCTCTGAAGCTTTCTTT. This gives the protein CASSPSGGSEAFF.

This chain connects TRBV5-5 to TRBJ2-5; 8 nucleotides align to TRBD1. The ends lost 3 bases at V and 3 bases at J; junction bases unmatched: 4. This CDR3 region has 14 residues. Germline lookup yields CDR1 SGHKS and CDR2 YYEKEE (reference sequence). CDR3 DNA: TGTGCCAGCAGCTCGGGGACAGGAAAAGAGACCCAGTACTTC. Its translation: CASSSGTGKETQYF.

This clone was recorded only once. The chain links TRBV27 to TRBJ2-7, with 8 nucleotides matching TRBD1. The V segment lost 8 bases and the J segment 4 bases; nucleotides outside the gene matches: 13. This CDR3 spans 15 amino acids. Germline CDR1 and CDR2: MNHEY and SMNVEV (reference sequence). CDR3 coding DNA: TGTGCCAGCGCCCATAGGGACAGGCTTTGGTACGAGCAGTACTTC. Its protein product is CASAHRDRLWYEQYF.

The chain combines TRBV28 with TRBJ1-5; weak D call: TRBD1 (6 bases). V lost 5 bases to trimming and J lost 7 bases, with 27 bases between them. In germline, CDR1 is MDHEN, CDR2 SYDVKM. The CDR3 sequence is 18 residues long. The CDR3 DNA reads as TGTGCCAGCAGTCCGATCGGGCAGGGGACAACCAACAGCCAGCCCCAGCATTTT. Translated, it gives CASSPIGQGTTNSQPQHF.

The chain links TRBV29-1 to TRBJ1-5; no clear D gene. Trimming left V 6 bases short and J 3 bases short, with 18 bases between. CDR3 length: 15 amino acids. Per the germline V gene, CDR1 is SQVTM and CDR2 is ANQGSEA. The CDR3 nucleotides read TGCAGCGTCCCAAAGGGAGGGAGGCTCAATCAGCCCCAGCATTTT. Translation gives CSVPKGGRLNQPQHF.

The chain recombines TRBV19 with TRBJ2-1; TRBD2 matches 10 bases. CDR3 length: 16 amino acids. CDR1 and CDR2 (germline): LNHDA, SQIVND (reference sequence). Trimming took 5 bases from V and 7 from J; bases not matched to a gene: 11. The chain's CDR3 is CASSDDSSGRVNEQFF. CDR3 nucleotides: TGTGCCAGTAGTGATGACTCTAGCGGGAGAGTTAATGAGCAGTTCTTC. Supplemented by reference TRBV19 and TRBJ2-1, the full variable domain reads DGGITQSPKYLFRKEGQNVTLSCEQNLNHDAMYWYRQDPGQGLRLIYYSQIVNDFQKGDIAEGYSVSREKKESFPLTVTSAQKNPTAFYLCASSDDSSGRVNEQFFGPGTRLTVL.

This clone was detected only once. The chain is built from TRBV10-2 and TRBJ1-2; D not certain. The CDR3 length is 15 residues. Germline CDR1 WSHSY, CDR2 SAAADI. The V and J ends lost 8 bases and 8 bases respectively, with 24 bases between them. In DNA, the CDR3 is TGCGCCAGCTCTCCCGCCCCCGGGGAGTTCCGAGGCTACACCTTC. Protein sequence: CASSPAPGEFRGYTF.

The chain recombines TRBV28 with TRBJ1-1; tentative D call: TRBD1 (6 bases). Germline loops: CDR1 MDHEN, CDR2 SYDVKM. The CDR3 sequence is 17 residues long. V dropped 3 bases and J dropped 6 bases, with 23 bases sitting between them. Written as DNA, the CDR3 is TGTGCCAGCAGTTTTGAAGTAGATACAGGGAGAGTCGCTGAAGCTTTCTTT. Protein: CASSFEVDTGRVAEAFF.

V gene TRBV11-2 combines with J gene TRBJ2-2, with 7 positions matching TRBD2. Unmatched junction bases numbered 9, after V lost 4 bases and J lost 4 bases. Germline-derived CDR1 and CDR2 are SGHAT and FQNNGV. The CDR3 contains 16 residues. This CDR3 reads CASSSRAGIVTGELFF. The CDR3 DNA sequence: TGTGCCAGCAGCTCCCGAGCGGGGATAGTCACCGGGGAGCTGTTTTTT. The full variable domain, with the rest looked up from reference TRBV11-2 and TRBJ2-2, is EAGVAQSPRYKIIEKRQSVAFWCNPISGHATLYWYQQILGQGPKLLIQFQNNGVVDDSQLPKDRFSAERLKGVDSTLKIQPAKLEDSAVYLCASSSRAGIVTGELFFGEGSRLTVL.

This chain joins TRBV28 and TRBJ2-3; 9 bases align to TRBD2. V lost 6 bases and J lost 4; bases outside the gene matches: 8. There are 15 residues in the CDR3. Germline assignment: CDR1 MDHEN and CDR2 SYDVKM. For the CDR3, the DNA is TGTGCCAGCAGCCCAGCGGGAGGAGCGGCAGATACGCAGTATTTT. Protein: CASSPAGGAADTQYF.

The chain carries TRBV28 and TRBJ2-7, with D perhaps TRBD1 (6 bases). Germline V gives CDR1 MDHEN, CDR2 SYDVKM. The germline V and J ends were trimmed by 9 bases and 3 bases, with 15 bases remaining between them. This CDR3 is built from 13 residues. The CDR3 sequence: CASETGDGYEQYF. DNA for the CDR3: TGTGCCAGTGAGACAGGCGACGGCTACGAGCAGTACTTC.

The chain is built from TRBV27 and TRBJ2-7; 10 nucleotides agree with TRBD1. V trimming: 7 bases; J trimming: 4 bases; junction bases outside the gene matches: 10. The CDR3 extends over 15 amino acids. Germline CDR1 and CDR2: MNHEY and SMNVEV (reference sequence). The CDR3 loop reads CASKAFGQGGYEQYF. For the CDR3, the DNA is TGTGCCAGCAAAGCGTTTGGACAGGGGGGATACGAGCAGTACTTC.

The V call is TRBV7-6, the J call TRBJ2-5; TRBD1 is a possible D gene (6 bases). Per the germline V gene, CDR1 is SGHVS and CDR2 is FNYEAQ. V was cut by 4 bases and J by 1 base, with 7 bases left in between. CDR3 length: 13 residues. The CDR3 region is CASSWTAQETQYF. CDR3 nucleotides: TGTGCCAGCAGCTGGACAGCCCAAGAGACCCAGTACTTC.

The chain uses TRBV5-4 and TRBJ1-5; D may be TRBD1 (5 bases). V gave up 0 bases and J gave up 6 bases, with 13 bases separating them. The CDR3 runs 15 residues. From germline, CDR1 is SGHNT and CDR2 YYREEE (reference sequence). The DNA for the CDR3 is TGTGCCAGCAGCTTGGCACCGGGGGTCGGTCAGCCCCAGCATTTT. Protein: CASSLAPGVGQPQHF.

The chain carries TRBV30 and TRBJ2-5, with a tentative D call TRBD1 (5 bases). Germline-derived CDR1 and CDR2 are GTSNPN and SVGIG (reference sequence). V was shortened by 0 bases and J by 7 bases, with 12 bases between the two germline ends. The CDR3 runs to 13 residues. The CDR3 DNA reads as TGTGCCTGGAGTGTAGGCAGGGATCGGACCCAGTACTTC. Protein product: CAWSVGRDRTQYF.

The V gene is TRBV6-5, the J gene TRBJ2-3, with TRBD2 identical over 7 bases. Per germline, CDR1 MNHEY and CDR2 SVGAGI. Trimming removed 1 base from V and 6 bases from J; junction bases left unmatched: 1. The CDR3 extends over 13 amino acids. The CDR3 DNA sequence: TGTGCCAGCAGTTACTGGGGGGGGGATACGCAGTATTTT. Translated, it gives CASSYWGGDTQYF.

The J gene is TRBJ1-1, the V gene TRBV5-8, with 8 bases lining up with TRBD1. The germline CDR1 and CDR2 sequences are SGHTS and YDEGEE. The CDR3 sequence is 17 residues long. The J segment lost 4 bases and the V segment lost 0 bases, leaving 11 bases of the junction unmatched. CDR3 coding DNA: TGTGCCAGCAGCTTGGCATTTTACAGGGGGGACGGCACTGAAGCTTTCTTT. It specifies CASSLAFYRGDGTEAFF.